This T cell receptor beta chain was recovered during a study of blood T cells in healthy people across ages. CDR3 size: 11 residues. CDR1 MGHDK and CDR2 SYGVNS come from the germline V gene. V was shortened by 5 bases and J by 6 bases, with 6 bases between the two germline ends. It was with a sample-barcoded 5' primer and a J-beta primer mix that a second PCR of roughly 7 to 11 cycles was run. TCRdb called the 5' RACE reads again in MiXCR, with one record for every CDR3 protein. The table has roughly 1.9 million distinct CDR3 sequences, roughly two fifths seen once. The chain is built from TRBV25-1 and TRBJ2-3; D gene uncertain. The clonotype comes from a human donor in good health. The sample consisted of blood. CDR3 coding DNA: TGTGCCAGCAGTAGATACGATACGCAGTATTTT. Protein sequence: CASSRYDTQYF.